The 24 T cell receptor beta chains given below trace back to one sample, sequenced in a study of blood T cell repertoires in COVID-19. Method: immunoSEQ multiplex PCR; TCRdb's copy keeps in-frame clones and lacks some. The data show tens of thousands of clones, about four fifths seen once. The material sequenced was peripheral blood. The receptors come from a woman aged 70 to 79 with acute or convalescent COVID-19.

The rearrangement uses TRBV3-1 (or the pseudogene TRBV3-2) and TRBJ1-5, with D possibly being TRBD1 (6 bases). This CDR3 spans 13 amino acids. The germline gives CDR1 LGHDT, CDR2 YNNKEL (reference sequence). V was cut by 0 bases and J by 6 bases, with 6 bases left in between. CDR3 amino acids: CASSQDRGQPQHF. CDR3 DNA: TGTGCCAGCAGCCAAGACAGGGGTCAGCCCCAGCATTTT.

The chain has TRBV7-3 and TRBJ2-1, with a tentative D call TRBD2 (6 bases). This CDR3 contains 14 residues. Trimming cost V 2 bases and J 5 bases, with 10 bases left between them. From germline, CDR1 is SGHTA and CDR2 FQGTGA. CDR3 region: CASSLLGGDNEQFF. Written as DNA, the CDR3 is TGTGCCAGCAGCTTACTTGGCGGGGACAATGAGCAGTTCTTC. Based on the CDR3 plus reference TRBV7-3 and TRBJ2-1, the full variable domain is GAGVSQTPSNKVTEKGKYVELRCDPISGHTALYWYRQSLGQGPEFLIYFQGTGAADDSGLPNDRFFAVRPEGSVSTLKIQRTERGDSAVYLCASSLLGGDNEQFFGPGTRLTVL.

This CDR3 is CASSRQTSTDTQYF. The CDR3 DNA reads as TGTGCCAGCTCACGACAAACTAGCACAGATACGCAGTATTTT. The chain uses TRBV18 and TRBJ2-3; D is undetermined. Germline values: CDR1 KGHSH, CDR2 LQKENI. This CDR3 spans 14 amino acids. V was cut by 4 bases and J by 0 bases, with 8 bases left in between. Based on the CDR3 plus reference TRBV18 and TRBJ2-3, the full variable domain is NAGVMQNPRHLVRRRGQEARLRCSPMKGHSHVYWYRQLPEEGLKFMVYLQKENIIDESGMPKERFSAEFPKEGPSILRIQQVVRGDSAAYFCASSRQTSTDTQYFGPGTRLTVL.

The chain uses TRBV30 and TRBJ2-2; 8 bases fit TRBD1. The junction had 1 base not matched to a gene; V was cut back by 3 bases and J by 1 base. Looked up from germline, CDR1 is GTSNPN and CDR2 is SVGIG (reference sequence). The CDR3 is 14 amino acids. The CDR3 is CAWRTGENTGELFF. The CDR3 DNA sequence: TGTGCCTGGAGGACAGGGGAGAACACCGGGGAGCTGTTTTTT.

This chain links TRBV19 with TRBJ2-5; 12 bases fit TRBD1. The CDR3 spans 16 residues. V was clipped by 5 bases and J by 4 bases; unmatched bases: 8. CDR1 is LNHDA, CDR2 SQIVND, per germline (reference sequence). This CDR3 is CASSPRGTGGRETQYF. CDR3 DNA: TGTGCCAGTAGTCCCAGGGGGACAGGGGGCCGAGAGACCCAGTACTTC. The full variable domain, rest sourced from reference TRBV19 and TRBJ2-5, is DGGITQSPKYLFRKEGQNVTLSCEQNLNHDAMYWYRQDPGQGLRLIYYSQIVNDFQKGDIAEGYSVSREKKESFPLTVTSAQKNPTAFYLCASSPRGTGGRETQYFGPGTRLLVL.

V gene TRBV7-2 combines with J gene TRBJ1-1; TRBD1 matches at 7 bases. The CDR3 is 15 residues long. The V gene's germline CDR1 is SGHTA and CDR2 FQGNSA. Germline trimming cut 6 bases from V and 2 bases from J; bases unmatched to any gene: 9. Here the CDR3 DNA reads TGTGCCAGCAGTTGGGACAGTGGAGTTAACACTGAAGCTTTCTTT. Translated: CASSWDSGVNTEAFF.

V usage is TRBV19 and J usage is TRBJ1-5, with TRBD1 matching 7 bases. Germline CDR1 LNHDA, CDR2 SQIVND (reference sequence). V gave up 4 bases and J gave up 3 bases; unmatched junction bases: 12. The CDR3 has 17 residues. The CDR3 sequence: CASSNDGGQDFNQPQHF. The CDR3 DNA reads TGTGCCAGTAGTAACGATGGAGGACAGGATTTCAATCAGCCCCAGCATTTT.

The CDR3 spells CASSQDPGQWNEKLFF. CDR3 sequence (DNA): TGCGCCAGCAGCCAAGATCCGGGACAGTGGAATGAAAAACTGTTTTTT. The chain links TRBV4-1 to TRBJ1-4; 7 positions match TRBD1. Germline CDR1 and CDR2: MGHRA and YSYEKL. J gave up 5 bases and V 0 bases, and 6 bases lay outside the gene matches. This CDR3 region has 16 residues.

This clone was seen only a few times. The chain joins TRBV30 to TRBJ1-2; maybe TRBD1 (6 bases). CDR1 is GTSNPN, CDR2 SVGIG, per germline (reference sequence). Deletions cut 3 bases from V and 0 bases from J, with 14 bases between. The CDR3 has 15 residues. CDR3 sequence (DNA): TGTGCCTGGAGGGGCAGGGGCAGAGCTAACTATGGCTACACCTTC. It translates to CAWRGRGRANYGYTF.

The genes are TRBV7-9 and TRBJ2-3, with D perhaps TRBD2 (5 bases). In germline, CDR1 is SEHNR, CDR2 FQNEAQ (reference sequence). V lost 4 bases, J lost 5 bases, and 13 bases lay in between. This CDR3 has 14 residues. The CDR3 DNA reads TGTGCCAGCAGCTGGGGTGAGGGCGGAGATACGCAGTATTTT. Residues: CASSWGEGGDTQYF.

This clone was found once. At one of its ends the junction is not consistent with the germline gene, which may arise from a read error. The CDR3 loop is CASSELRESVF. In DNA form, the CDR3 reads TGTGCCAGCAGTGAACTCAGGGAATCGGTATTT. The chain couples TRBV6-1 to TRBJ1-5; a possible D gene is TRBD1 (5 bases). Per germline, CDR1 MNHNS and CDR2 SASEGT. The CDR3 spans 11 residues.

The chain joins TRBV6-5 to TRBJ2-7, with 8 bases matching TRBD1. CDR1 and CDR2 from the germline V gene are MNHEY and SVGAGI. V lost 6 bases to trimming and J lost 0 bases; unmatched junction nucleotides: 4. The CDR3 loop spans 14 amino acids. CDR3 nucleotides: TGTGCCAGCAGCGTGGACAGGGACTCCTACGAGCAGTACTTC. Translating gives CASSVDRDSYEQYF.

Only a few counts were recorded for this clone. This chain links TRBV6-5 with TRBJ1-2; 7 positions agree with TRBD1. Germline CDR1 reads MNHEY; CDR2 reads SVGAGI. The CDR3 totals 14 residues. With V trimmed by 8 bases and J by 7 bases, 13 bases remained unmatched. CDR3: CASQQYRQGSGYTF. In nucleotides, the CDR3 is TGTGCCAGCCAACAATACCGACAGGGTAGTGGCTACACCTTC.

This clone came up a few times. V is TRBV2 and J is TRBJ2-3; 9 nucleotides line up with TRBD2. V was pared by 7 bases and J by 0 bases, with 17 bases of the junction left unmatched. CDR1 is SNHLY and CDR2 is FYNNEI in the germline V gene. The CDR3 contains 19 residues. This CDR3 reads CASMSYMGGRGHSTDTQYF. The CDR3 bases are TGTGCCAGCATGTCTTATATGGGCGGGAGGGGTCATAGCACAGATACGCAGTATTTT.

V gene TRBV7-2 combines with J gene TRBJ2-3; 7 bases line up with TRBD2. With V trimmed by 1 base and J by 5 bases, 9 bases remained unmatched. Per germline, CDR1 SGHTA and CDR2 FQGNSA. The CDR3 covers 16 residues. CDR3 protein: CASSLVGSGPLDTQYF. The DNA of the CDR3 is TGTGCCAGCAGCTTAGTGGGTAGCGGGCCGTTAGATACGCAGTATTTT. Full variable domain (remainder filled in from reference TRBV7-2 and TRBJ2-3): GAGVSQSPSNKVTEKGKDVELRCDPISGHTALYWYRQSLGQGLEFLIYFQGNSAPDKSGLPSDRFSAERTGGSVSTLTIQRTQQEDSAVYLCASSLVGSGPLDTQYFGPGTRLTVL.

V is TRBV7-2 and J is TRBJ2-7, with D perhaps matching TRBD1 (5 bases). V was cut by 0 bases and J by 3 bases, with 12 bases left in between. CDR1 and CDR2 (germline): SGHTA, FQGNSA. CDR3 length: 15 amino acids. Written as DNA, the CDR3 is TGTGCCAGCAGCTTAGCTGTGGGGCCAGGCTACGAGCAGTACTTC. The encoded protein is CASSLAVGPGYEQYF.

CDR3 coding DNA: TGTGCCAGCAGTTTATCGGCCGGAGCGGCTAGCACAGATACGCAGTATTTT. This codes for CASSLSAGAASTDTQYF. The chain has TRBV28 and TRBJ2-3, with D perhaps matching TRBD2 (5 bases). The V end was cut by 1 base, the J end by 0 bases, with 14 bases between. CDR3 length: 17 amino acids. The germline V gene has CDR1 MDHEN and CDR2 SYDVKM.

CDR3 coding DNA: TGTGCCACCAGTGACCCGGGACAAATCAATGAGCAGTTCTTC. It specifies CATSDPGQINEQFF. The chain links TRBV24-1 to TRBJ2-1, with D possibly TRBD1 on 6 matching bases. V gave up 4 bases and J gave up 6 bases, with 12 bases separating them. In germline, CDR1 is KGHDR, CDR2 SFDVKD. The length of the CDR3 is 14 residues.

This clone has just a few counts. The chain links TRBV18 to TRBJ1-6, with D possibly being TRBD1 (5 bases). The CDR3 has 17 amino acids. The germline CDR1 and CDR2 sequences are KGHSH and LQKENI. The V end lost 3 bases, the J end lost 4 bases, and 16 bases lay between the germline ends. The CDR3, as DNA: TGTGCCAGCTCACCTATGCAGGGTGGAAATTATAATTCACCCCTCCACTTT. Protein product: CASSPMQGGNYNSPLHF.

The chain couples TRBV11-2 to TRBJ1-4; a possible D gene is TRBD1 (6 bases). V lost 3 bases and J 5 bases, leaving 10 bases between the germline ends. CDR1 and CDR2 from the germline V gene are SGHAT and FQNNGV. This CDR3 contains 14 residues. DNA of the CDR3: TGTGCCAGCAGCTTGGGGGCAGGGAATGAAAAACTGTTTTTT. Amino acid sequence: CASSLGAGNEKLFF.

This clone was observed a single time. The rearrangement uses TRBV20-1 and TRBJ1-5; a possible D gene is TRBD1 (6 bases). V shed 3 bases and J shed 5 bases, with 20 bases lying between them. The CDR3 length is 16 residues. Per germline, CDR1 DFQATT and CDR2 SNEGSKA (reference sequence). Here the CDR3 DNA reads TGCAGTGCTAGTCAACAGGGAGGGGTGGGCGATCAGCCCCAGCATTTT. It codes for CSASQQGGVGDQPQHF.

The CDR3 is CASSLKGPNTEAFF. The CDR3 DNA is TGTGCCAGCAGCTTAAAGGGGCCGAACACTGAAGCTTTCTTT. The gene calls are TRBV7-9 and TRBJ1-1, with D possibly TRBD1 on 5 matching bases. The V end lost 2 bases, the J end lost 1 base, and 8 bases lay between the germline ends. The CDR3 spans 14 residues. Looked up from germline, CDR1 is SEHNR and CDR2 is FQNEAQ (reference sequence).

The J gene is TRBJ1-5, the V gene TRBV15; D is unclear. Trimming removed 0 bases from V and 3 bases from J, with 9 bases in between. Germline values: CDR1 LNHNV, CDR2 YYDKDF (reference sequence). CDR3 length: 15 residues. The CDR3 loop reads CATSRDLAFNQPQHF. In DNA form, the CDR3 reads TGTGCCACCAGCAGAGATTTAGCTTTCAATCAGCCCCAGCATTTT.

The gene calls are TRBV7-8 and TRBJ2-2; no clear D. The CDR3 spans 15 residues. V dropped 5 bases and J dropped 6 bases, with 16 bases sitting between them. CDR1 and CDR2 from the germline V gene are SGHVS and FQNEAQ. In DNA form, the CDR3 reads TGTGCCAGCAGCCCGAGGTATCGGGTCCCCGGGGAGCTGTTTTTT. Translating gives CASSPRYRVPGELFF.